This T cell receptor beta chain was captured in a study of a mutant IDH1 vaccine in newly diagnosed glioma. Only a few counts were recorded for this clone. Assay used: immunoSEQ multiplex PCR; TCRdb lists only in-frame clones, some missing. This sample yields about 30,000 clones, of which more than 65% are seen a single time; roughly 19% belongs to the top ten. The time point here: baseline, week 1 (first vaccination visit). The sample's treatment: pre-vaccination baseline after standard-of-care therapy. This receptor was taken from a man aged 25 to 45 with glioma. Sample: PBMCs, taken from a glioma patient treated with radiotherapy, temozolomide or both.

The CDR3 DNA follows: TGTGCCAGCAGTGAATCCCGTTCATATCAGCCCCAGCATTTT. Translation: CASSESRSYQPQHF. The chain has TRBV2 and TRBJ1-5; D remains ambiguous. The CDR3 is 14 residues long. Germline values: CDR1 SNHLY, CDR2 FYNNEI. With 2 bases removed from V and 5 bases from J, the gap between germline ends came to 10 bases. Supplemented by reference TRBV2 and TRBJ1-5, the full variable domain reads EPEVTQTPSHQVTQMGQEVILRCVPISNHLYFYWYRQILGQKVEFLVSFYNNEISEKSEIFDDQFSVERPDGSNFTLKIRSTKLEDSAMYFCASSESRSYQPQHFGDGTRLSIL.